The entry below describes one TCR beta chain. This entry comes from a study of CD8+ T cells in alopecia areata. V lost 1 base, J lost 12 bases, and 16 bases lay in between. Looked up from germline, CDR1 is GTSNPN and CDR2 is SVGIG (reference sequence). This CDR3 comprises 14 residues. Sequencing used cDNA as its template, made by extracting RNA and reverse transcribing it. Measured with immunoSEQ multiplex PCR; TCRdb has only the in-frame clones, and not every one. The sample records around 120,000 clones, less than 50% being singletons. This sequence originates from a human donor with alopecia areata. Material for sequencing was NKG2D-low CD8+ T cells sorted from blood. The gene calls are TRBV30 and TRBJ2-6; the D call may be TRBD1 or TRBD2 (5 bases each). The CDR3 is CAWSGGYGLSVLTF. CDR3 coding DNA: TGTGCCTGGAGTGGGGGGTACGGTTTGAGCGTCCTGACTTTC.